The clone carrying this T cell receptor beta chain was seen a single time. Clones were sequenced by immunoSEQ multiplex PCR, and TCRdb holds only the in-frame ones, with some missing. Among around 260,000 clones listed, under 90% were seen once. This entry is derived from a study of blood T cell repertoires in COVID-19. The V segment lost 5 bases and the J segment 9 bases; nucleotides outside the gene matches: 16. CDR3 length: 16 residues. The germline V gene encodes CDR1 SGHAT and CDR2 FQNNGV. The clonotype comes from a woman aged 35 to 49 who had recovered from COVID-19. Specimen: peripheral blood. This chain joins TRBV11-2 and TRBJ2-1; 7 bases agree with TRBD2. The CDR3 DNA sequence: TGTGCCAGCAGCCCCCGGGGGGAGATCGCGGGAGTTGAGCAGTTCTTC. Translation gives CASSPRGEIAGVEQFF.